Following are 23 T cell receptor beta chains from one sample sequenced in a study of glioma-infiltrating T cells. The iRepertoire nested amplicon-rescue multiplex PCR amplified TCR alpha and beta CDR3s from RNA. TCRdb itself ran the multiplex PCR reads through MiXCR, one entry per CDR3 protein. The data show around 390,000 distinct CDR3 sequences, 41% seen once. Sequences were obtained from glioma tissue, nonneoplastic brain tissue, or PBMCs (not recorded which). The receptor source for this set is a human donor with low-grade glioma or glioblastoma, undergoing nonglioma brain surgery, or in good health (not recorded which).

As for this clonotype: An end of the junction differs from the germline gene, which may be a read error. V usage is TRBV28 and J usage is TRBJ2-2; 11 bases fit TRBD2. Looked up from germline, CDR1 is MDHEN and CDR2 is SYDVKM. CDR3 size: 20 residues. The CDR3 sequence is CTSSLNRRLAGPTNTGELFF. The CDR3 DNA reads as TGTACCAGCAGTCTCAACCGTCGACTAGCGGGGCCTACGAACACCGGGGAGCTGTTTTTT. Combining the CDR3 with reference TRBV28 and TRBJ2-2 gives the whole variable domain DVKVTQSSRYLVKRTGEKVFLECVQDMDHENMFWYRQDPGLGLRLIYFSYDVKMKEKGDIPEGYSVSREKKERFSLILESASTNQTSMYLCTSSLNRRLAGPTNTGELFFGEGSRLTVL.

This clonotype was counted a few times. V and J are TRBV18 and TRBJ1-2; no clear D. Trimming stripped 6 bases from V and 2 bases from J, with 13 bases between. CDR1 is KGHSH, CDR2 LQKENI, per germline. The CDR3 runs to 14 residues. CDR3 residues: CASSLRSGNYGYTF. The CDR3 nucleotides read TGTGCCAGCTCCCTACGGTCGGGCAACTATGGCTACACCTTC.

The V call is TRBV10-3, the J call TRBJ1-1; tentatively, D is TRBD1 (5 bases). The ends were cut back, 10 bases at V and 1 base at J, with 16 bases in the middle. The CDR3 contains 14 residues. From germline, CDR1 is ENHRY and CDR2 SYGVKD. CDR3: CATRVGVGNTEAFF. CDR3 in DNA: TGTGCCACCCGTGTAGGGGTCGGGAACACTGAAGCTTTCTTT.

This clonotype came up a few times. This chain connects TRBV3-1 to TRBJ1-2; maybe TRBD1 (5 bases). V gave up 4 bases and J gave up 4 bases, with 16 bases separating them. Germline assignment: CDR1 LGHDT and CDR2 YNNKEL (reference sequence). The CDR3 has 15 residues. The DNA for the CDR3 is TGTGCCAGCAGCCCCCGGGATACAGGTTTCTATGGCTACACCTTC. This sequence encodes CASSPRDTGFYGYTF.

The chain carries TRBV2 and TRBJ1-2; D is uncertain. There are 15 residues in the CDR3. Per germline, CDR1 SNHLY and CDR2 FYNNEI. V lost 8 bases, J lost 8 bases, and 24 bases lay in between. Here the CDR3 reads CASLGNVIRGGGYTF. CDR3 bases: TGTGCCAGCCTGGGAAATGTAATCCGGGGAGGCGGCTACACCTTC.

CDR3 sequence: CASSHGDRAQPQHF. CDR3 in DNA: TGTGCCAGCAGTCATGGGGACAGGGCTCAGCCCCAGCATTTT. V is TRBV12-3 or TRBV12-4 and J is TRBJ1-5; 9 bases line up with TRBD1. The CDR3 is 14 amino acids. The V gene end was trimmed by 5 bases and the J gene end by 6 bases; junction bases not matched to a gene: 5.

On this clonotype itself: With a much larger clone just one base away, this may be a read error. The rearrangement links TRBV25-1 to TRBJ2-5; 8 nucleotides match TRBD2. The CDR3 contains 14 residues. Per germline, CDR1 MGHDK and CDR2 SYGVNS. The CDR3 nucleotides are TGTGCCAGCAGTGACCGGGGGGGTCAAGAGACCAAGTACTTC. Translation gives CASSDRGGQETKYF.

This clonotype was found once. Since a much larger clone is just one base distant, this may be a read error. CDR3 residues: CAGSPSHTAGYTF. CDR3 nucleotide sequence: TGTGCCGGCAGCCCCTCTCACACTGCTGGCTACACCTTC. The chain carries TRBV27 and TRBJ1-2; D gene unclear. The length of the CDR3 is 13 residues. The germline gives CDR1 MNHEY, CDR2 SMNVEV (reference sequence).

For this clonotype: Germline and junction disagree at one end, which may indicate a read error. The J gene is TRBJ2-3, the V gene TRBV7-2, with 9 bases matching TRBD1. The CDR3 is 16 residues long. CDR1 is SGHTA and CDR2 is FQGNSA in the germline V gene. The CDR3 nucleotides read TGCGCCAGCAGCCAAGACAGGGGGATGGTTACAGATACGCAGTATTTT. Protein product: CASSQDRGMVTDTQYF.

This clonotype showed up just once. V gene TRBV19 combines with J gene TRBJ2-1; 11 bases are a match to TRBD2. Germline V gives CDR1 LNHDA, CDR2 SQIVND (reference sequence). The J segment lost 0 bases and the V segment lost 9 bases, leaving 13 bases of the junction unmatched. The CDR3 spans 18 residues. The CDR3 region is CASQRGIAGGSSYNEQFF. Here the CDR3 DNA reads TGTGCCAGCCAACGCGGGATAGCGGGAGGGTCCTCCTACAATGAGCAGTTCTTC.

The DNA of the CDR3 is TGTGCCAGCAGTCCCCGGGACAGGGGGCGCCCTGTGGAGCAGTACTTC. Residues: CASSPRDRGRPVEQYF. This chain joins TRBV27 and TRBJ2-7, with 12 positions matching TRBD1. In germline, CDR1 is MNHEY, CDR2 SMNVEV (reference sequence). The CDR3 is made up of 16 amino acids. The ends lost 5 bases at V and 7 bases at J; junction bases unmatched: 12.

Comments on this clonotype: A read error may explain this, as a much larger clone is one base away. The chain couples TRBV15 to TRBJ2-3, with 14 bases lining up with TRBD2. CDR1 is LNHNV and CDR2 is YYDKDF in the germline V gene (reference sequence). The CDR3 totals 16 residues. This CDR3 reads CATNPGLAGEEDTKYF. The CDR3 DNA sequence: TGTGCCACCAACCCGGGACTAGCGGGAGAAGAGGATACGAAGTATTTT.

The chain carries TRBV11-3 and TRBJ1-1; D not certain. Germline V CDR1 and CDR2: SGHNT, YENEEA. The V and J ends lost 5 bases and 3 bases respectively, with 19 bases between them. The CDR3 runs 16 residues. In DNA, the CDR3 is TGTGCCAGCAGCCCTCTACCCCTGTATGGGGACACTGAAGCTTTCTTT. Translating gives CASSPLPLYGDTEAFF.

V usage is TRBV11-2 and J usage is TRBJ1-1, with D perhaps matching TRBD1 (5 bases). Trimming removed 3 bases at V and 6 bases at J, with 11 bases between. The CDR3 runs to 13 residues. The germline gives CDR1 SGHAT, CDR2 FQNNGV. The CDR3 is CASSFAGSAEAFF. As DNA, the CDR3 is TGTGCCAGCAGCTTCGCAGGGTCGGCTGAAGCTTTCTTT.

There are a few counts of this clonotype. The chain has TRBV28 and TRBJ2-5; the D is unclear. Trimming left V 7 bases short and J 2 bases short, with 5 bases between. Germline V gene sequence: CDR1 MDHEN, CDR2 SYDVKM. The CDR3 loop spans 11 amino acids. CDR3 DNA sequence: TGTGCCAGCAAGAGTCAAGAGACCCAGTACTTC. Translated: CASKSQETQYF.

V usage is TRBV11-2 and J usage is TRBJ2-1, with a weak D call TRBD2 (7 bases). Germline CDR1 reads SGHAT; CDR2 reads FQNNGV. V lost 5 bases and J 7 bases, leaving 21 bases between the germline ends. The CDR3 extends over 16 amino acids. For the CDR3, the DNA is TGTGCCAGCAGCCAGGAGGGGGGGGGAGGAGTAAATGAGCAGTTCTTC. Translation gives CASSQEGGGGVNEQFF.

This clonotype appeared a few times. This chain links TRBV29-1 with TRBJ2-5, with no clear D. The V end lost 3 bases, the J end lost 2 bases, and 7 bases lay between the germline ends. Germline V gene sequence: CDR1 SQVTM, CDR2 ANQGSEA. This CDR3 has 12 amino acids. CDR3 amino acids: CSVDLWQETQYF. The CDR3 DNA is TGCAGCGTTGACTTGTGGCAAGAGACCCAGTACTTC.

This clonotype was recorded many times. The CDR3 coding sequence is TGTGCCAGCAGCTGGGACAGGAACACTGAAGCTTTCTTT. Protein: CASSWDRNTEAFF. The chain employs TRBV7-3 and TRBJ1-1, with 7 positions matching TRBD1. V lost 4 bases to trimming and J lost 1 base; unmatched junction nucleotides: 0. The V gene's germline CDR1 is SGHTA and CDR2 FQGTGA. The CDR3 is made up of 13 amino acids.

The chain uses TRBV6-1 and TRBJ2-3; D is perhaps TRBD1 (6 bases). Trimming removed 8 bases from V and 2 bases from J, with 14 bases in between. This CDR3 has 14 residues. Germline V gene lookup returns CDR1 MNHNS and CDR2 SASEGT. This chain's CDR3 is CASGGVTYTDTQYF. In nucleotides, the CDR3 is TGTGCCAGCGGGGGCGTAACCTACACAGATACGCAGTATTTT.

This chain uses TRBV20-1 with TRBJ2-2; 10 positions match TRBD2. V shed 0 bases and J 5 bases; nucleotides not matched to a gene: 12. Per germline, CDR1 DFQATT and CDR2 SNEGSKA (reference sequence). CDR3 size: 18 residues. DNA for the CDR3: TGCAGTGCTAGAGATCGCAGCGGGAGGGCCTGGGAGACCGGGGAGCTGTTTTTT. Protein product: CSARDRSGRAWETGELFF.

This clonotype was seen many times. V is TRBV25-1 and J is TRBJ2-1; maybe TRBD1 (5 bases). Germline values: CDR1 MGHDK, CDR2 SYGVNS. The CDR3 is 16 amino acids. Between the trimmed V and J ends, which lost 1 base and 5 bases, there was a span of 15 bases. Written as DNA, the CDR3 is TGTGCCAGCAGTGAATCCTTGATCAGGGTTAACAATGAGCAGTTCTTC. It yields the protein CASSESLIRVNNEQFF.

In the case of this clonotype: A much more abundant neighbour one base away suggests this may be a read error. A read error is likely, as this CDR3 ends without the conserved phenylalanine or tryptophan. The chain links TRBV6-1 to TRBJ2-7; possibly TRBD1 or TRBD2 for D (5 bases each). The CDR3 is made up of 14 amino acids. Trimming took 7 bases from V and 9 from J, leaving 22 bases between them. Germline lookup yields CDR1 MNHNS and CDR2 SASEGT. The CDR3 sequence is CASILGTEHTGQYL. The CDR3 region has the DNA TGTGCCAGCATTCTCGGGACGGAACATACGGGGCAGTACCTC.

J is TRBJ2-3 and V is TRBV19; D unclear. V lost 4 bases, J lost 2 bases, and 25 bases lay in between. The CDR3 totals 19 residues. Germline V gene data show CDR1 as LNHDA and CDR2 as SQIVND (reference sequence). CDR3 sequence: CASSTRYIGNEGYTDTQYF. The CDR3 coding sequence is TGTGCCAGTAGTACCCGTTATATAGGGAATGAAGGTTACACAGATACGCAGTATTTT.